The rows below give T cell receptor beta chains drawn from one sample of a study of T cell repertoires in cytomegalovirus infection. TCRdb called the reads again in MiXCR, with one record for every CDR3 protein. The sample records about 740,000 distinct CDR3 sequences, about a third being singletons. The sequenced material came from PBMCs. The receptors were gathered from a human donor in good health (CMV status not recorded). Some clones in this sample may be carry-over from other donors' samples. Both conserved end residues are trimmed from each CDR3.

j_call v_call cdr3_aa
TRBJ1-2 TRBV6-2/TRBV6-3 ASSETGIPNYGYT
TRBJ2-1 TRBV18 ASSPGPGILNEQF
TRBJ2-2 TRBV12-3/TRBV12-4 ASSSRDRVNTGELF
TRBJ1-2 TRBV10-3 AIQSGTGVGYT
TRBJ2-2 TRBV27 ASRLAKNTGELF
TRBJ1-5 TRBV5-1 ASSSDGYSNQPQH
TRBJ2-1 TRBV9 ASSAPYQGTGSSQGQF
TRBJ2-3 TRBV4-2 ASSQDRRGLASDTQY
TRBJ2-5 TRBV4-1 ASSQAPSGLETQY
TRBJ1-2 TRBV4-1 ASSQVLREGVGYGYT
TRBJ2-1 TRBV7-8 ASSFRTSGRSEQF
TRBJ2-3 TRBV10-3 ATTEGGTDTQY
TRBJ1-1 TRBV6-5 ASRADRGKEAF
TRBJ2-7 TRBV6-1 ASSPDRDPSYEQY
TRBJ1-2 TRBV7-9 ASSPGQPFGYT
TRBJ1-5 TRBV28 ASGEVHQPQH
TRBJ2-7 TRBV25-1 ASSETGYSYEQY
TRBJ2-2 TRBV6-1 ASSPGGGNTGELF
TRBJ2-1 TRBV28 ASSGPKLYNEQF
TRBJ2-5 TRBV7-2 ASSSGKSRGETQY
TRBJ2-5 TRBV28 ASTPRGTETQY
TRBJ2-1 TRBV5-5 ASSLNGQLYNEQF
TRBJ2-6 TRBV9 ASSAPRVADSGANVLT
TRBJ1-5 TRBV12-3/TRBV12-4 ASSLGLTGTQPQH
TRBJ2-4 TRBV2 ASVGTALAKNIQY
TRBJ1-5 TRBV6-5 ASSSYGAGLDQPQH
TRBJ2-1 TRBV5-4 ASSWGQGTSYNEQF
TRBJ1-4 TRBV28 ASSFLRQATNEKLF
TRBJ1-2 TRBV19 ASSPRGTVQNGYT
TRBJ2-2 TRBV28 ASSLAGTGMNTGELF
TRBJ2-1 TRBV20-1 SARRGSLAANEQF
TRBJ2-1 TRBV19 ASSIGGASSYNEQF
TRBJ1-1 TRBV6-5 ASSYSERDTEAF
TRBJ2-5 TRBV7-2 ASSYLWSQLRGPLLKTKY